What follows are 18 T cell receptor beta chains derived from one specimen sequenced in a study of T cells after yellow fever vaccination (dated by TCRdb to between 2019 and 2020). The sample's treatment or condition label is to be understood as: live attenuated yellow fever vaccine strain. Library construction relied on 5' RACE. Reads for this sample came from an Illumina HiSeq 2500. Clones were called with MiXCR by TCRdb after fastp trimmed the public reads at Q25, and only in-frame beta chains were retained. Entries that share a CDR3 protein sequence are merged under the most common genes and DNA. For this sample the table gives more than 95,000 distinct CDR3 sequences, of which about 7% were detected only once. Roughly 2.8% of the sample belongs to the ten largest clones. The source material was CD4+ T cells sorted from PBMCs, sampled roughly 47 days after the first yellow fever vaccination. The source is a man aged 18 to 30 who received the YFV17D yellow fever vaccine.

At least ten counts were recorded for this clonotype. The chain combines TRBV27 with TRBJ2-5, with TRBD2 as a possible D gene (5 bases). Deletions cut 6 bases from V and 1 base from J, with 12 bases between. Germline-derived CDR1 and CDR2 are MNHEY and SMNVEV (reference sequence). There are 14 residues in the CDR3. In nucleotides, the CDR3 is TGTGCCAGCAGCCTTAGCGAGACCCAAGAGACCCAGTACTTC. Its protein is CASSLSETQETQYF.

This clonotype was seen ten or more times. This rearrangement joins TRBV5-1 to TRBJ2-7; D not certain. Trimming cost V 2 bases and J 3 bases, with 12 bases left between them. Germline V CDR1 and CDR2: SGHRS, YFSETQ. The CDR3 runs to 14 residues. The CDR3 nucleotides read TGCGCCAGCAGCTTTAATGCGGCCGACTACGAGCAGTACTTC. This sequence encodes CASSFNAADYEQYF.

The table lists this clonotype with many counts. The chain is built from TRBV6-2 or TRBV6-3 and TRBJ2-7, with TRBD1 matching over 7 bases. CDR1 MNHEY and CDR2 SVGEGT come from the germline V gene. V lost 6 bases to trimming and J lost 5 bases; unmatched junction nucleotides: 4. The CDR3 totals 12 residues. CDR3 coding DNA: TGTGCCAGCAGCATAACAGGGGACGAGCAGTACTTC. This sequence encodes CASSITGDEQYF.

The chain joins TRBV12-3 or TRBV12-4 to TRBJ1-2, with 9 bases lining up with TRBD1. The CDR3 runs 15 residues. V gave up 5 bases and J gave up 8 bases; unmatched junction bases: 12. The CDR3 loop is CASSPYRTGESGYTF. The DNA for the CDR3 is TGTGCCAGCAGTCCCTACCGGACAGGGGAATCCGGCTACACCTTC.

This clonotype was counted ten times or more. J is TRBJ1-1 and V is TRBV7-2, with TRBD1 matching 8 bases. CDR1 and CDR2 (germline): SGHTA, FQGNSA. This CDR3 contains 13 residues. Trimming at V came to 3 bases and at J to 4 bases, leaving 1 base not matched to a gene. This CDR3 is CASSFDRGTEAFF. CDR3 sequence (DNA): TGTGCCAGCAGCTTCGACAGGGGCACTGAAGCTTTCTTT.

This clonotype was seen ten or more times. The rearrangement links TRBV6-6 to TRBJ1-2, with unresolved D. In germline, CDR1 is MNHNY, CDR2 SVGAGI (reference sequence). V was cut by 2 bases and J by 2 bases, with 3 bases left in between. The CDR3 sequence is 12 residues long. The DNA of the CDR3 is TGTGCCAGCAGTTACAGGAACTATGGCTACACCTTC. This translates into CASSYRNYGYTF.

This clonotype came up many times. The V and J genes are TRBV5-5 and TRBJ2-7; 11 nucleotides line up with TRBD2. V trimming: 4 bases; J trimming: 3 bases; junction bases outside the gene matches: 6. Germline CDR1 is SGHKS and CDR2 is YYEKEE (reference sequence). The CDR3 totals 15 residues. The CDR3 loop reads CASSLGLAGYYEQYV. DNA for the CDR3: TGTGCCAGCAGCCTAGGACTAGCGGGCTACTACGAGCAGTACGTC.

This clonotype was detected many times. The V call is TRBV4-1, the J call TRBJ2-7, with D tentatively TRBD1 or TRBD2 (5 bases each). The CDR3 runs to 13 residues. V was pared by 5 bases and J by 3 bases, with 11 bases between. The germline CDR1 and CDR2 sequences are MGHRA and YSYEKL. CDR3 DNA sequence: TGCGCCAGCAGCTCAGGGACCAGCTACGAGCAGTACTTC. It encodes CASSSGTSYEQYF.

Remarks on this clonotype: This may stem from a read error, because a much larger clone lies one nucleotide away. The chain joins TRBV6-5 to TRBJ2-1; maybe TRBD1 (5 bases). The germline gives CDR1 MNHEY, CDR2 SVGAGI. This CDR3 has 15 amino acids. V gave up 2 bases and J gave up 7 bases, with 15 bases separating them. Here the CDR3 reads CASSYTSRAGNEQFF. The CDR3 DNA reads TGTGCCAGCAGTTACACCAGCAGGGCCGGGAATGAGCAGTTCTTC.

This clonotype was observed a handful of times. V and J are TRBV7-3 and TRBJ2-5, with 9 bases identical to TRBD1. CDR3 length equals 16 residues. CDR1 and CDR2 (germline): SGHTA, FQGTGA. V gave up 6 bases and J gave up 5 bases; unmatched junction bases: 13. This CDR3 reads CASRYAHRGLGETQYF. The CDR3 nucleotides read TGTGCCAGCAGATACGCCCACAGGGGGCTCGGGGAGACCCAGTACTTC.

This clonotype came up many times. The chain couples TRBV7-3 to TRBJ2-5; perhaps TRBD2 as D (5 bases). The germline CDR1 and CDR2 sequences are SGHTA and FQGTGA. There are 13 residues in the CDR3. The V and J ends lost 4 bases and 10 bases respectively, with 16 bases between them. CDR3 residues: CASSSPGVSLQYF. The CDR3 coding sequence is TGTGCCAGCAGCTCGCCCGGGGTATCCCTCCAGTACTTC. Full variable domain (outside the CDR3, taken from reference TRBV7-3 and TRBJ2-5): GAGVSQTPSNKVTEKGKYVELRCDPISGHTALYWYRQSLGQGPEFLIYFQGTGAADDSGLPNDRFFAVRPEGSVSTLKIQRTERGDSAVYLCASSSPGVSLQYFGPGTRLLVL.

This clonotype was seen ten or more times. J is TRBJ1-2 and V is TRBV4-1; 9 bases align to TRBD1. Germline assignment: CDR1 MGHRA and CDR2 YSYEKL. The CDR3 has 14 amino acids. V lost 3 bases, J lost 3 bases, and 2 bases stayed unmatched. In DNA, the CDR3 is TGCGCCAGCAGCCAGGACAGGGGAGACTATGGCTACACCTTC. This codes for CASSQDRGDYGYTF.

There are many counts of this clonotype. The J gene is TRBJ2-5, the V gene TRBV9; D call uncertain. The length of the CDR3 is 14 residues. The ends were cut back, 0 bases at V and 2 bases at J, with 8 bases in the middle. Germline V CDR1 and CDR2: SGDLS, YYNGEE. In DNA, the CDR3 is TGTGCCAGCAGCGTAGGGTCGGGTCAAGAGACCCAGTACTTC. This gives the protein CASSVGSGQETQYF.

This clonotype was seen many times. J is TRBJ1-1 and V is TRBV4-3; D possibly corresponds to TRBD1 (6 bases). Trimming stripped 3 bases from V and 4 bases from J, with 15 bases between. There are 15 residues in the CDR3. The V gene's germline CDR1 is LGHNA and CDR2 YSLEER. The chain's CDR3 is CASSQTGSPGTEAFF. The CDR3 DNA reads as TGCGCCAGCAGCCAGACAGGTTCCCCCGGCACTGAAGCTTTCTTT.

This clonotype was found a few times. The chain combines TRBV23-1 with TRBJ2-2, with D tentatively TRBD1 (6 bases). TRBV23-1 is an ORF; its function is uncertain. The CDR3 length is 15 residues. The V end lost 8 bases, the J end lost 0 bases, and 13 bases lay between the germline ends. For the CDR3, the DNA is TGCGCCAGCGGCGAGGGACACACGAACACCGGGGAGCTGTTTTTT. Translating it yields CASGEGHTNTGELFF.

CDR3 protein: CASPGDDTEAFF. The CDR3 DNA reads as TGTGCCAGCCCGGGGGATGACACTGAAGCTTTCTTT. The V gene is TRBV9, the J gene TRBJ1-1, with D possibly matching TRBD1 (5 bases). This CDR3 has 12 residues. The germline gives CDR1 SGDLS, CDR2 YYNGEE. V was shortened by 7 bases and J by 3 bases, with 10 bases between the two germline ends. The variable domain in full, completed from reference TRBV9 and TRBJ1-1, reads DSGVTQTPKHLITATGQRVTLRCSPRSGDLSVYWYQQSLDQGLQFLIQYYNGEERAKGNILERFSAQQFPDLHSELNLSSLELGDSALYFCASPGDDTEAFFGQGTRLTVV.

On this clonotype itself: A much bigger clone sits one base away, suggesting this may be a read error. The chain employs TRBV6-5 and TRBJ1-2; D ambiguous. The germline V gene has CDR1 MNHEY and CDR2 SVGAGI. The V gene lost 0 bases and the J gene lost 4 bases, with 9 bases spanning the gap. This CDR3 spans 14 amino acids. The CDR3 sequence is CASSYSKVIYGYTF. The CDR3 DNA follows: TGTGCCAGCAGTTACTCTAAGGTTATCTATGGCTACACCTTC.

This clonotype was found many times. The chain combines TRBV7-2 with TRBJ2-1, with TRBD2 matching 12 bases. Germline V gene data show CDR1 as SGHTA and CDR2 as FQGNSA. This CDR3 is built from 14 residues. Trimming took 7 bases from V and 9 from J; bases not matched to a gene: 7. In DNA, the CDR3 is TGTGCCAGCAACCCTAGCGGGGGGGATACTGAGCAGTTCTTC. This codes for CASNPSGGDTEQFF.